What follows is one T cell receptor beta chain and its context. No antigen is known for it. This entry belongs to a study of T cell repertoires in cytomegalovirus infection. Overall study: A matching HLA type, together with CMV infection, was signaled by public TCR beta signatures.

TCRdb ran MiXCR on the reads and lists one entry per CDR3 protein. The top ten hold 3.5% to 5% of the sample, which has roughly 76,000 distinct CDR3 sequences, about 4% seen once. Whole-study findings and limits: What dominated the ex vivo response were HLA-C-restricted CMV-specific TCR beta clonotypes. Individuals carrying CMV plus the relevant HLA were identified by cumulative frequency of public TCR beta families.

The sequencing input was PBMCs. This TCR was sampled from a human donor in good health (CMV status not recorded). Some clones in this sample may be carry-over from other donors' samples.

The CDR3 sequence: CASSAGQGDLRYQHF. DNA of the CDR3: TGTGCCAGCAGTGCGGGACAGGGTGACCTCCGGTACCAGCATTTT. V is TRBV6-6 and J is TRBJ1-5, with 9 bases matching TRBD1. The CDR3 runs to 15 residues. Germline V gene lookup returns CDR1 MNHNY and CDR2 SVGAGI (reference sequence). J was trimmed by 12 bases and V by 5 bases; bases with no gene match: 14.